This entry lists 10 T cell receptor beta chains sequenced from one sample in a study of cytomegalovirus exposure and HLA in healthy donors. PCR was performed using 60 Vbeta and 13 Jbeta primers. Profiled with immunoSEQ multiplex PCR; TCRdb holds only in-frame clones, not every one. The data contain 180,000 or so clones, about 75% of them singletons. Sequencing input: PBMCs. The receptors stem from a man in his fifties or sixties in good health and CMV-seropositive.

A note on this clone: Distinct nucleotide sequences in the sample also encode this CDR3. This chain uses TRBV25-1 with TRBJ1-6, with TRBD1 identical over 7 bases. Germline loops: CDR1 MGHDK, CDR2 SYGVNS. There are 16 residues in the CDR3. The trim removed 3 bases at V and 3 bases at J, leaving 5 bases unmatched. The DNA for the CDR3 is TGTGCCAGCAGTGAGGCGGGACAGCTCTATAATTCACCCCTCCACTTT. Protein: CASSEAGQLYNSPLHF.

There are a few counts of this clone. This chain uses TRBV7-7 with TRBJ2-2, with D unclear. Germline-derived CDR1 and CDR2 are SSHAT and FNYEAQ (reference sequence). Trimming removed 0 bases at V and 0 bases at J, with 5 bases between. The CDR3 covers 15 residues. The CDR3 is CASSLAQANTGELFF. For the CDR3, the DNA is TGTGCCAGCAGCTTAGCACAAGCGAACACCGGGGAGCTGTTTTTT.

The CDR3 DNA reads as TGCAGCGTTTGGGGGGGCCAAGGGGAGCTGTTTTTT. Its protein product is CSVWGGQGELFF. The gene calls are TRBV29-1 and TRBJ2-2, with a possible D match to TRBD2 (7 bases). V lost 5 bases to trimming and J lost 8 bases, with 12 bases between them. The CDR3 is made up of 12 amino acids. Per the germline V gene, CDR1 is SQVTM and CDR2 is ANQGSEA.

The rearrangement links TRBV5-1 to TRBJ2-5; D gene unclear. CDR1 and CDR2 from the germline V gene are SGHRS and YFSETQ. The CDR3 loop spans 13 amino acids. The V end was cut by 0 bases, the J end by 2 bases, with 5 bases between. The CDR3 bases are TGCGCCAGCAGCTTGGGACAACAAGAGACCCAGTACTTC. Protein sequence: CASSLGQQETQYF.

The chain is built from TRBV9 and TRBJ1-5; D is possibly TRBD1 (6 bases). V lost 3 bases and J 1 base, leaving 11 bases between the germline ends. Germline V gene data show CDR1 as SGDLS and CDR2 as YYNGEE. The CDR3 runs 15 residues. CDR3 in DNA: TGTGCCAGCAGCGAGGGGGAGGGGAGCAATCAGCCCCAGCATTTT. This gives the protein CASSEGEGSNQPQHF. The whole variable domain, remainder taken from reference TRBV9 and TRBJ1-5, is DSGVTQTPKHLITATGQRVTLRCSPRSGDLSVYWYQQSLDQGLQFLIQYYNGEERAKGNILERFSAQQFPDLHSELNLSSLELGDSALYFCASSEGEGSNQPQHFGDGTRLSIL.

V gene TRBV2 combines with J gene TRBJ1-6; TRBD1 agrees at 10 bases. The CDR3 totals 14 residues. CDR1 SNHLY and CDR2 FYNNEI come from the germline V gene. Unmatched junction bases numbered 2, after V lost 5 bases and J lost 7 bases. The CDR3 region is CASSWDRGNSPLHF. In DNA form, the CDR3 reads TGTGCCAGCAGTTGGGACAGGGGAAATTCACCCCTCCACTTT. The full variable domain, rest sourced from reference TRBV2 and TRBJ1-6, is EPEVTQTPSHQVTQMGQEVILRCVPISNHLYFYWYRQILGQKVEFLVSFYNNEISEKSEIFDDQFSVERPDGSNFTLKIRSTKLEDSAMYFCASSWDRGNSPLHFGNGTRLTVT.

The rearrangement uses TRBV29-1 and TRBJ2-3; perhaps TRBD2 as D (6 bases). The CDR3 is made up of 15 amino acids. Germline V lookup: CDR1 SQVTM, CDR2 ANQGSEA. V shed 3 bases and J shed 2 bases, with 15 bases lying between them. In DNA form, the CDR3 reads TGCAGCGTTGAGGCCGGGACTTGGGTCACAGATACGCAGTATTTT. This translates into CSVEAGTWVTDTQYF.

The rearrangement uses TRBV7-2 and TRBJ2-2; D perhaps matches TRBD1 (5 bases). Trimming took off 3 bases at V and 3 bases at J, with 11 bases between the two ends. This CDR3 has 15 amino acids. CDR1 is SGHTA, CDR2 FQGNSA, per germline. The CDR3 sequence is CASSFVQGYTGELFF. In DNA form, the CDR3 reads TGTGCCAGCAGCTTCGTTCAGGGCTACACCGGGGAGCTGTTTTTT.

The genes are TRBV5-6 and TRBJ1-2; TRBD1 is a possible D gene (6 bases). Between the trimmed V and J ends, which lost 2 bases and 7 bases, there was a span of 15 bases. Germline V CDR1 and CDR2: SGHDT, YYEEEE. The CDR3 spans 14 residues. The CDR3 DNA sequence: TGTGCCAGCAGCTTATATGGGGGCAAGGGTGGCTACACCTTC. Translated: CASSLYGGKGGYTF.

This sequence joins TRBV6-5 and TRBJ1-5, with D maybe TRBD1 (5 bases). Germline CDR1 and CDR2: MNHEY and SVGAGI. The CDR3 extends over 15 amino acids. Between the trimmed V and J ends, which lost 6 bases and 3 bases, there was a span of 15 bases. In DNA, the CDR3 is TGTGCCAGCAGCTGGGGCAGAGCTAACAATCAGCCCCAGCATTTT. It codes for CASSWGRANNQPQHF.